What follows describes a single T cell receptor beta chain. Its antigen is not known. A junction boundary mismatches the germline segment, possibly from a read error. The data are from a study of T cells in Graves' hyperthyroidism and ophthalmopathy. This sample holds PBMCs from approximately 10 ml fresh peripheral blood. Study-level points and caveats: Most thyroid-expanded clonotypes above 0.001 were also found in blood.

The CDR3 is 13 amino acids. Germline V lookup: CDR1 MDHEN, CDR2 SYDVKM. The TCR beta CDR3 regions underwent amplification using RNA transcripts as the source. A first-round RT-PCR of the TCR CDR3 used the HTBI primer set. TCRdb ran MiXCR on the multiplex PCR reads and lists one entry per CDR3 protein. The data contain over 700,000 distinct CDR3 sequences, just over 35% of them singletons. The TCR originated in a woman aged 40-49 years with Graves' hyperthyroidism. The material sequenced was blood. The chain employs TRBV28 and TRBJ1-2; TRBD1 matches at 9 bases. CDR3 DNA: TGTGCCACCGCGGGACAGGGAGACTATTGCTACACCTTC. It translates to CATAGQGDYCYTF.